The rows below give T cell receptor beta chains drawn from one sample of a study of metastatic and nonmetastatic thyroid tumors. Using MiXCR, TCRdb re-called clones from the PCR reads. The table has 30,000 to 35,000 clones, roughly 18% seen once. Sequencing used blood. Receptor source: a female donor with papillary thyroid cancer or a benign thyroid nodule (not recorded which). Some clones in this sample may be carry-over from other donors' samples. Each CDR3 is given with its conserved first and last residue. The order of the fields is D gene, V gene, J gene, clone size, CDR3 protein, CDR3 DNA. A D gene is named only where the DNA matches it firmly. Only some rows state a clone size, as once, few, many or a class for expanded clones.

>-|TRBV5-1|TRBJ2-7|many
CASSLFGVGEQYF
TGCGCCAGCAGCTTGTTTGGAGTTGGCGAGCAGTACTTC
>-|TRBV12-3/TRBV12-4|TRBJ1-5|many
CASSLSGYQPQHF
TGTGCCAGCAGTTTATCCGGTTATCAGCCCCAGCATTTT
>-|TRBV5-4|TRBJ1-5|many
CASSLDVNQPQHF
TGTGCCAGCAGCTTGGATGTCAATCAGCCCCAGCATTTT
>TRBD2|TRBV20-1|TRBJ2-7|many
CSAWTRSPLGDEQYF
TGCAGTGCTTGGACTAGAAGTCCACTCGGCGACGAGCAGTACTTC
>TRBD1|TRBV20-1|TRBJ1-6|-
CSAREGGGSSYNSPLHF
TGCAGTGCTAGAGAAGGGGGCGGAAGCTCCTATAATTCACCCCTCCACTTT
>TRBD1|TRBV19|TRBJ1-2|many
CASSTMTGGGSYGYTF
TGTGCCAGTAGTACAATGACAGGGGGCGGAAGCTATGGCTACACCTTC
>-|TRBV6-1|TRBJ1-6|few
CASSALDIRRNSPLHF
TGTGCCAGCAGTGCTCTAGACATACGGAGGAATTCACCCCTCCACTTT
>TRBD2|TRBV7-9|TRBJ2-7|many
CASSGGSGAWEVQQYF
TGTGCCAGCAGCGGGGGGAGCGGGGCCTGGGAAGTCCAGCAGTACTTC
>TRBD1|TRBV28|TRBJ1-3|-
CASSPGQGLRNTIYF
TGTGCCAGCAGTCCGGGACAGGGACTGAGAAACACCATATATTTT
>-|TRBV10-1|TRBJ2-1|-
CASSGTPSLEEPYNEQFF
TGCGCCAGCAGTGGGACACCTTCCCTAGAAGAGCCCTACAATGAGCAGTTCTTC
>TRBD2|TRBV27|TRBJ2-7|-
CASSRTSSAYEQYF
TGTGCCAGCAGTAGGACTAGCAGTGCCTACGAGCAGTACTTC
>-|TRBV10-1|TRBJ2-7|medium-sized
CASSPGGGGEQYF
TGCGCCAGCAGTCCAGGCGGAGGGGGCGAGCAGTACTTC
>-|TRBV5-4|TRBJ2-3|few
CASSHELVPDTQYF
TGTGCCAGCAGCCACGAACTAGTGCCGGATACGCAGTATTTT
>-|TRBV15|TRBJ1-2|many
CATSPKDGRFGYTF
TGTGCCACCAGCCCTAAGGACGGGAGATTCGGCTACACCTTC
>TRBD1|TRBV28|TRBJ2-2|many
CASSPSGTGDTGELFF
TGTGCCAGCAGTCCGTCCGGGACAGGGGACACCGGGGAGCTGTTTTTT
>-|TRBV20-1|TRBJ1-1|many
CSARQSPMNTEAFF
TGCAGTGCTAGACAGTCCCCTATGAACACTGAAGCTTTCTTT
>-|TRBV5-1|TRBJ2-2|many
CASSLDRMEELFF
TGCGCCAGCAGCTTGGACAGGATGGAGGAGCTGTTTTTT
>-|TRBV27|TRBJ1-5|many
CASSGSGGGNQPQHF
TGTGCCAGCAGTGGGTCCGGCGGGGGCAATCAGCCCCAGCATTTT
>-|TRBV9|TRBJ1-3|many
CASSPTGNTIYF
TGTGCCAGCAGCCCCACGGGAAACACCATATATTTT
>-|TRBV5-6|TRBJ1-4|many
CASSRKVGREKLFF
TGTGCCAGCAGCCGGAAGGTGGGGCGTGAAAAACTGTTTTTT
>TRBD2|TRBV20-1|TRBJ2-1|-
CSASPGSGRARNEQFF
TGCAGTGCTAGCCCAGGAAGCGGGAGGGCCCGGAATGAGCAGTTCTTC
>TRBD1|TRBV2|TRBJ1-5|many
CASSQGQGGNQPQHF
TGTGCCAGCAGTCAAGGACAGGGGGGCAATCAGCCCCAGCATTTT